The source of this TCR beta chain is a study of blood T cell repertoires in COVID-19. On the study more broadly: The origin of the acute and convalescent COVID-19 samples was the United States, Italy and Spain. PBMCs, B-cell-depleted T cells, or T cells provided the cDNA or gDNA that made up the material.

As originally analysed: Estimation of nucleated cell counts was performed using reference gene primer amplification. Sequencing was performed with immunoSEQ multiplex PCR; in TCRdb, only in-frame clones are kept and a portion is missing. From that table come the V and J calls and clone size; the DNA was used to work out D and trimming. This repertoire shows around 190,000 clones, around 79% found once; its top ten account for over 10%. The sequenced sample was peripheral blood. This receptor was obtained from a woman aged 45-59 years with acute or convalescent COVID-19.

The CDR3 spells CASSLGTGPRNEQFF. The CDR3 DNA reads as TGCGCCAGCAGCTTAGGGACAGGGCCTCGAAATGAGCAGTTCTTC. This chain links TRBV5-1 with TRBJ2-1, with 9 bases aligning to TRBD1. Germline V lookup: CDR1 SGHRS, CDR2 YFSETQ. V shed 2 bases, J shed 7 bases, and the junction held 7 bases outside the gene matches. This CDR3 has 15 residues.